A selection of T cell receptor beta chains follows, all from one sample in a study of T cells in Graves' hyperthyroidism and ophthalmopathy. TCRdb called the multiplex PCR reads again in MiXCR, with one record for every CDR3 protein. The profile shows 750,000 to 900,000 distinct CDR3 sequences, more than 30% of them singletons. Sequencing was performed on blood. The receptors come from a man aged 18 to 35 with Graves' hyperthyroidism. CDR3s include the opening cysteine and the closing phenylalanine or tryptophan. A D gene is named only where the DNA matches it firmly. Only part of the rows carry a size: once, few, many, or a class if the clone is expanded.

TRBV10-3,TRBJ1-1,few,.,TGTGCCATCAGTGGGGGGGTAGGCAGCACTGAAGCTTTCTTT,CAISGGVGSTEAFF
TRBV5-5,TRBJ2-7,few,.,TGTGCCAGCAAGGATCCCCGGGCTCTGGAGGAGCAGTACTTC,CASKDPRALEEQYF
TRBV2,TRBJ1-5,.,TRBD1,TGTGCCAGCAGTGAAGCGCCTGGACAGGGGGGTCAGCCCCAGCATTTT,CASSEAPGQGGQPQHF
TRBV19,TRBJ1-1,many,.,TGTGCCAGTACCCAAATCGGTACACCCAACACTGAAGCTTTCTTT,CASTQIGTPNTEAFF
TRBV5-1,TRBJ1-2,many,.,TGCGCCAGCAGCTTGGCAGCAGGCCGAGGCTACACCTTC,CASSLAAGRGYTF
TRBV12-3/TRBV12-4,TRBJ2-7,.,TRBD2,TGTGCCAGCACTTCGGGAGGGGGAGGCTCCTACGAGCAGTACTTC,CASTSGGGGSYEQYF
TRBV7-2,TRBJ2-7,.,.,TGTGCCAGCAGCTTACAGGGGGGCGACCAGTACTTC,CASSLQGGDQYF
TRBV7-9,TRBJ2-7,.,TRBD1,TGTGCCAGCAGCCCGAAGGACAGGTCCTACGAGCAGTACTTC,CASSPKDRSYEQYF
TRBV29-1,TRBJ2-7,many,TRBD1,TGCAGCGTTGAAGGAGGGACAGGGGGCCGGGAGCAGTACTTC,CSVEGGTGGREQYF
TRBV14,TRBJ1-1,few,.,TGTGCCAGCAGCCAAGGAATGAGCACTGAAGCTTTCTTT,CASSQGMSTEAFF
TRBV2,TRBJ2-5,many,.,TGTGCCAGCAGTGAACTTCCCTCAAAAGAGACCCAGTACTTC,CASSELPSKETQYF
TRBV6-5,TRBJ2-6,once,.,TGTGCCAGCAGTTATATAGGGACAGGGGCCAACGTCCTGACTTTC,CASSYIGTGANVLTF
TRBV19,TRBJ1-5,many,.,TGTGCCAGTAGCCCCGAGGACGGGCAGCATCAGCCCCAGCATTTT,CASSPEDGQHQPQHF
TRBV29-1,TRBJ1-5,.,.,TGCAGCGTTCTCGTAGACGCTAATCAGCCCCAGCATTTT,CSVLVDANQPQHF
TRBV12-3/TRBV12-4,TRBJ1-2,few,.,TGTGCCAGCAGTTTGGGCAGGGAGGCGAGGTATGGCTACACCTTC,CASSLGREARYGYTF
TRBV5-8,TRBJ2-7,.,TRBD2,TGCGCCAGCAGCCGCCTACTAGCGGGGTACGAGCAGTACTTC,CASSRLLAGYEQYF
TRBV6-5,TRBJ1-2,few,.,TGTGCCAGCAGTGAAGCCTTCGGGGGTTCTGGCTACACCTTC,CASSEAFGGSGYTF
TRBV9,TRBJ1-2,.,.,TGTGCCAGCAGCCTCGGGCAGGATGGCTACATCTTC,CASSLGQDGYIF
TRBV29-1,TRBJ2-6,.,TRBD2,TGCAGCGTTTATAGCGGGAACTCTGGGGCCAACGTCCTGACTTTC,CSVYSGNSGANVLTF
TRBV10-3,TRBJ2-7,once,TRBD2,TGTGCCTACTTCGGGGCTAGCGGGAGTCGAGAGCAGTACTTC,CAYFGASGSREQYF